Sequencing of this TCR beta chain was carried out in a study of beta chain features in type 1 diabetes. Overall study results and limits: People with Type 1 diabetes carried modestly yet significantly shorter TCRB CDR3s in all four CD4+ subsets. Because the template was cDNA, high-expressing cells might be over-represented.

One heparinised draw, averaging about 116 mL, was taken per donor. Sorted CD4+ subsets: naive, central memory, regulatory, stem cell-like memory (CD45RO/CCR7/CD25/CD127/CD95/CD27 panel). The investigators reverse transcribed all of the isolated RNA, so they sequenced expressed TCRB transcripts. About 3.6 million reads were obtained on average from naive, central memory and regulatory T cell samples. Only in-frame clones appear in the TCRdb table, and some are missing; sequencing was by immunoSEQ multiplex PCR. Of 150,000 to 200,000 clones in the sample, roughly 63% are singletons; the top ten hold under 0.1%. On this clone: What it binds is not known.

The sequenced sample consisted of naive CD4+ T cells from blood. The clonotype was recovered from a man in his thirties or forties with type 1 diabetes.

This CDR3 is CASSRGIEETQYF. The CDR3 region has the DNA TGTGCCAGCAGCCGGGGGATAGAAGAGACCCAGTACTTC. The chain carries TRBV2 and TRBJ2-5, with D possibly being TRBD2 (6 bases). The V gene lost 6 bases and the J gene lost 3 bases, with 11 bases spanning the gap. The CDR3 consists of 13 residues. Germline values: CDR1 SNHLY, CDR2 FYNNEI.